The text below deals with one T cell receptor (beta chain). CDR1 and CDR2 from the germline V gene are KGHSH and LQKENI. The CDR3 extends over 15 amino acids. The source of the sample is a study of blood T cells in healthy people across ages. Study information: Per two T cells, template switching captured roughly one barcoded beta molecule.

Isolated per sample were at least 6.5 million PBMCs. A J-beta primer mix and a sample-barcoded 5' primer were used in a second PCR of roughly 6 to 11 cycles. TCRdb re-called the 5' RACE reads with MiXCR, one entry per CDR3 protein. The sample has around 1.5 million distinct CDR3 sequences; roughly 32% are singletons. The sequence came from a woman in her twenties or thirties in good health. The chain joins TRBV18 to TRBJ2-5, with 10 bases aligning to TRBD2. The better agreement between TRBJ2-7 and the DNA end casts doubt on the J call. The sequenced sample consisted of blood. The CDR3 DNA follows: TGTGCCAGCTCACCAAGTAGCGGGAGGATCTACGAGCAGTACTTC. Its protein product is CASSPSSGRIYEQYF.